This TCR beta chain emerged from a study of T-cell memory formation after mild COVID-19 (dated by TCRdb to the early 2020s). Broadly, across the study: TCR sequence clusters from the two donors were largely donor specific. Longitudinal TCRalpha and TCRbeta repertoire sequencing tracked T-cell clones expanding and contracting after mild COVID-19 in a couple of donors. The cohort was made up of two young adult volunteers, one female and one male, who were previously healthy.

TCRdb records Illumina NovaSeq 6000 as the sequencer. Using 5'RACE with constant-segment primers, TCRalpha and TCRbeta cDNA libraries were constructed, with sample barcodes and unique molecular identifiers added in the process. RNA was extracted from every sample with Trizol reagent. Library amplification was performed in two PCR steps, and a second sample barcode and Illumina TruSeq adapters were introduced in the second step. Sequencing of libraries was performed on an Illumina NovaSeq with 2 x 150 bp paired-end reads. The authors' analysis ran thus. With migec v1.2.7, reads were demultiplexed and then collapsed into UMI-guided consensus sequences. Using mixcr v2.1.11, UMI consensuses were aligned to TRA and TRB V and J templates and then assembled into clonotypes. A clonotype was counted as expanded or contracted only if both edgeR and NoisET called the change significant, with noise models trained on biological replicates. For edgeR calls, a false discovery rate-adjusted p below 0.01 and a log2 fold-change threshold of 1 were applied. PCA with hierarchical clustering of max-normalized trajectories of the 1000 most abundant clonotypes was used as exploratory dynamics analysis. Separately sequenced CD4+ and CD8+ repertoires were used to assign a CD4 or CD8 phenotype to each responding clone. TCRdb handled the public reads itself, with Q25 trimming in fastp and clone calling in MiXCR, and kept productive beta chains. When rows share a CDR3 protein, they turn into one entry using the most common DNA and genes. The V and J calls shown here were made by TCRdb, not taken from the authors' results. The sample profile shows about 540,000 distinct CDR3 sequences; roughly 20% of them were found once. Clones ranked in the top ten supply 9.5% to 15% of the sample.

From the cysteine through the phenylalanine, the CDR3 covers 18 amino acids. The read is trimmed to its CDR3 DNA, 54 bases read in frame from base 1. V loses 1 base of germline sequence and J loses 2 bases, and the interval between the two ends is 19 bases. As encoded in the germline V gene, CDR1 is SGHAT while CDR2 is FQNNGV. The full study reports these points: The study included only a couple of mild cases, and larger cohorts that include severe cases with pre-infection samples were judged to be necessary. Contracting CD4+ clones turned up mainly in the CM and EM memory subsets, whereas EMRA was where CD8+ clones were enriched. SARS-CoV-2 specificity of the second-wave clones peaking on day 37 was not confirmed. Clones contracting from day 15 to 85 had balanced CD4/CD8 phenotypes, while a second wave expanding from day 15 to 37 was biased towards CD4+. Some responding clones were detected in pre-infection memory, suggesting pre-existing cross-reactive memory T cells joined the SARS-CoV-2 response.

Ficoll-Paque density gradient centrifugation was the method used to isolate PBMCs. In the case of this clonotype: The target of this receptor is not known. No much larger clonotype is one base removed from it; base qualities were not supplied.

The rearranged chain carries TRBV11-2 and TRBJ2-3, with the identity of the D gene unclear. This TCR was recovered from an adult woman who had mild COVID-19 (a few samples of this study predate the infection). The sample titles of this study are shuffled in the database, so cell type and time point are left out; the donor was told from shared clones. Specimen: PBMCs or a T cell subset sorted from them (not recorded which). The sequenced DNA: TGTGCCAGCAGCTTAGCCCCCAGTGGTATGGGCATCACAGATACGCAGTATTTT. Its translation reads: CASSLAPSGMGITDTQYF.